This is a list of T cell receptor beta chains from one sample in a study of regulatory T cells in long-lasting Graves disease. TCRdb reanalysed the multiplex PCR reads using MiXCR and keeps one entry per CDR3 protein. The table records about 440,000 distinct CDR3 sequences, more than 13% of them present only once. These data were also filed under a second study, of T cells in Graves' hyperthyroidism and ophthalmopathy.

The sample consisted of peripheral blood mononuclear cells (PBMCs), taken at new diagnosis, from a patient treated with antithyroid drugs. The receptors here all came from a woman under 40 with Graves disease. Each CDR3 is given with its conserved first and last residue. A D gene is named only where the DNA matches it firmly. Clone size is given for some rows only: seen once, a few or many times, or a class if the clone is expanded.

TRBD2,TRBV2,-,TRBJ2-2,TGTGCCAGCAGTGCAGCCGCTAGCGGGAGGACCGGGGAGCTGTTTTTT,CASSAAASGRTGELFF
-,TRBV30,many,TRBJ2-5,TGTGCCTGGAGCAACGGACTGCAAGAGACCCAGTACTTC,CAWSNGLQETQYF
TRBD2,TRBV2,many,TRBJ2-1,TGTGCCAGCAGGGGACTAGCGGGAGGTCTAAAGTCCTACAATGAGCAGTTCTTC,CASRGLAGGLKSYNEQFF
-,TRBV7-9,-,TRBJ1-2,TGTGCCAGCAGCTTAGCGGGACTCCCCGACTCGTACACCTTC,CASSLAGLPDSYTF
TRBD2,TRBV29-1,-,TRBJ2-3,TGCAGCGTCCTGGGACTAGCGCCCACAGATACGCAGTATTTT,CSVLGLAPTDTQYF
-,TRBV29-1,many,TRBJ2-1,TGCAGCGTTGGGGGCTCCCTCAGCTCCTACAATGAGCAGTTCTTC,CSVGGSLSSYNEQFF
-,TRBV19,-,TRBJ1-5,TGTGCCAGTAGACCTACAACTAGCAATCAGCCCCAGCATTTT,CASRPTTSNQPQHF
-,TRBV6-5,-,TRBJ2-7,TGTGCCAGCAGTTACAGGGCCAGAGGCTACGGGCAGTACTTC,CASSYRARGYGQYF
TRBD2,TRBV4-1,-,TRBJ2-1,TGCGCCAGCAGCCCCCCTGGCGGGAGGCTCTACAATGAGCAGTTCTTC,CASSPPGGRLYNEQFF
TRBD2,TRBV20-1,once,TRBJ2-2,TGCAGTGCTAGTTCTCTAGCGGGAGACACCGGGGAGCTGTTTTTT,CSASSLAGDTGELFF
TRBD1,TRBV20-1,-,TRBJ1-2,TGCAGTGCTAGAGATTTCATGACAGGGTCTAACTATGGCTACACCTTC,CSARDFMTGSNYGYTF
-,TRBV7-9,-,TRBJ1-6,TGTGCCAGCAGCTTCAAGGAAGTCGCCTCACCCCTCCACTTT,CASSFKEVASPLHF
-,TRBV12-3/TRBV12-4,many,TRBJ1-2,TGTGCCAGCAGTTTATCCCGGGCCGTCCGGTACACCTTC,CASSLSRAVRYTF
-,TRBV20-1,many,TRBJ2-7,TGCAGTGCTAGTGGGGGAGAACCCTACGAGCAGTACTTC,CSASGGEPYEQYF
TRBD2,TRBV20-1,few,TRBJ2-1,TGCAGTGCTCAGCGGGGGACCAATGAGCAGTTCTTC,CSAQRGTNEQFF
TRBD2,TRBV24-1,many,TRBJ2-1,TGTGCCACCAGTGATTGGAGTAGCGGGAGGAATGAGCAGTTCTTC,CATSDWSSGRNEQFF
TRBD2,TRBV24-1,-,TRBJ2-1,TGTGCCACCAGTGATCCCGGACTAGCGGGAGGGTCCAATGAGCAGTTCTTC,CATSDPGLAGGSNEQFF
-,TRBV19,once,TRBJ2-4,TGTGCCAGTAGTACCTCAGGTGTAGCCAAAAACATTCAGTACTTC,CASSTSGVAKNIQYF
TRBD1,TRBV5-1,-,TRBJ1-2,TGCGCCAGCAGCTTTGGGACAGGGGTCGGAGGCTACACCTTC,CASSFGTGVGGYTF
-,TRBV3-1,many,TRBJ1-1,TGTGCCAGCAGCAGCCTTCCCAAGGGCACTGAAGCTTTCTTT,CASSSLPKGTEAFF
-,TRBV11-2,many,TRBJ2-1,TGTGCCAGCAGCTTAGGGGGTGCGGAAAGACAGTTCTTC,CASSLGGAERQFF
-,TRBV29-1,few,TRBJ1-2,TGCAGCGTTCTAGGGGGATATAACTATGGCTACACCTTC,CSVLGGYNYGYTF
TRBD2,TRBV20-1,many,TRBJ2-7,TGCAGTGCTAGCCCCTTAGCGGGAGTCTACGAGCAGTACTTC,CSASPLAGVYEQYF
-,TRBV24-1,-,TRBJ2-5,TGTGCCACCAGTGACCACAGAGACCAAGAGACCCAGTACTTC,CATSDHRDQETQYF
-,TRBV20-1,many,TRBJ2-3,TGCAGTGCTAGAGAGAGTGCCGGCACAGATACGCAGTATTTT,CSARESAGTDTQYF
-,TRBV3-1,many,TRBJ2-7,TGTGCCAGCAGCCAAGAGTTTTCGCGGCAGCGCTACAGATCCTACGAGCAGTACTTC,CASSQEFSRQRYRSYEQYF
-,TRBV12-3/TRBV12-4,-,TRBJ1-1,TGTGCCAGCAGTTTGAAAGTGAACGCTGAAGCTTTCTTT,CASSLKVNAEAFF
-,TRBV12-3/TRBV12-4,many,TRBJ1-2,TGTGCCAGCAGTTTAGAAAAAACAGGGTTCTCTTGCACCTTC,CASSLEKTGFSCTF
-,TRBV3-1,many,TRBJ2-7,TGTGCCAGCAGCCAAGAGGGGCCCTACGAGCAGTACTTC,CASSQEGPYEQYF
TRBD2,TRBV10-2,-,TRBJ2-1,TGCGCCAGCGGGAGCGAAGGGACTAGCTGGTTCTTC,CASGSEGTSWFF
TRBD2,TRBV28,-,TRBJ2-3,TGTGCCAGCAGTTTAACTAGCGGGAGGGCCGGCACAGATACGCAGTATTTT,CASSLTSGRAGTDTQYF